This entry describes one T cell receptor beta chain. This clone was detected only a few times. It has no known antigen specificity. Base qualities are not at hand, and no much larger clone is one base apart. The germline V gene provides CDR1 MDHEN and CDR2 SYDVKM. Relative to germline, V is 6 bases shorter and J is 0 bases shorter, with 14 bases between their ends. From cysteine to phenylalanine, the CDR3 is 15 amino acids long. Only CDR3 DNA is held: 45 bases, read in frame from base 1. The intended sense of this specimen's time point label: baseline before first vaccination. Vaccinee samples came from UK trials COV001 and COV002, including a single-blind randomized controlled phase 2/3 trial of AZD1222 (ChAdOx1 nCoV-19) in healthy adults. Trial participant PBMC samples were collected at day 0 and day 28 after the second dose for TCRbeta chain sequencing. The CDR3 regions of human TCRbeta chains were analyzed by immunosequencing. The study's own analysis went as follows. TCRs in the repertoires were matched against a reference library of SARS-CoV-2-specific TCRs that had been generated with the MIRA antigen-specificity platform. Breadth meant the fraction of unique TCRs that were SARS-CoV-2-associated, whereas depth meant the fraction of total T cells that were SARS-CoV-2-associated. Each spike-specific TCR was assigned to its reactive spike region and to a CD4 or CD8 class using the MIRA data. Log10-transformed breadth and depth values were compared by one-way ANOVA with Sidak's multiple comparisons tests. Sourced from immuneACCESS, this table was stored by TCRdb with only in-frame sequences that have V and J called. A share of the clones is absent; for the studies checked, an unresolved V gene accounts for under half, and the remainder has no known explanation. V and J calls and clone size follow that table, whereas D and trimming were derived from the DNA. In all, the sample holds fewer than 130,000 clones, and approximately 85% of those were seen once. 3.5% to 5.5% of the sample goes to the ten largest clones.

This record comes from a study of T cell responses to AZD1222 COVID-19 vaccine (dated by TCRdb to about 2021). In the study overall: AZD1222 recipients with second doses at about 4 weeks or about 12 weeks were pooled, because spike-specific TCR depth and breadth did not differ between schedules. Trial participants were enrolled into age subgroups of 18-55, 56-69 and 70-plus years, which contained approximately 150, 28 and 58 TCR-sequenced participants, respectively. TCR sequencing covered over 230 trial participants: 200 to 220 given two doses of AZD1222 and 26 given two doses of MenACWY control vaccine.

Study-level results and caveats: The whole spike protein was spanned by vaccine-associated CD4 TCRs, and dominant responses were seen in regions 160-218 and 743-854. Nearly half of unique spike-specific TCRs reportedly recognized epitopes outside regions mutated in the B.1.351 and B.1.1.7 variants. In the small 56-69-year group, the increase in depth fell short of significance, most likely because of low power. Most participants were white British and females outnumbered males, and the authors suggested that clonal diversity may have been underestimated. Conclusions about previously exposed vaccinees are limited, since just a handful of AZD1222 recipients were seropositive for SARS-CoV-2 at baseline. Because no samples from the day 14 peak response were available, repertoires could be characterized only after the peak T cell response. A significant rise in spike-specific TCR breadth and depth was observed after two AZD1222 doses relative to day 0 and relative to MenACWY recipients.

Sequenced here: peripheral blood, sampled on day 0 of AZD1222 vaccination. The chain joins TRBV28 to TRBJ1-1; a confident D gene designation cannot be given. This sequence originates from an adult in good health. The DNA sequence is as follows: TGTGCCAGCAGGGTTGGAGGAGCCCTGAACACTGAAGCTTTCTTT. Translated, it gives CASRVGGALNTEAFF.